This is a list of T cell receptor beta chains from one sample in a study of blood T cell repertoires in COVID-19. Sequenced by immunoSEQ multiplex PCR; TCRdb stores in-frame clones only, minus some. This sample carries 650,000 to 800,000 clones, 85% to 90% of them seen once, and the ten largest clones take roughly 0.25%. The source material was peripheral blood. These TCRs come from a woman in her late teens or twenties with acute or convalescent COVID-19. The CDR3 runs from the conserved cysteine through the conserved F or W. The order of the fields is clone size, V gene, J gene, D gene, CDR3 DNA, CDR3 protein. The D gene is left open where the match is weak. Size values are once, few and many counts, or a class for expanded clones, and some rows have none.

clone_size: NA
v_call: TRBV5-1
j_call: TRBJ1-6
d_call: TRBD1
cdr3_nt: TGCGCCAGCAGCTTGTGGGACAGTAATTCACCCCTCCACTTT
cdr3_aa: CASSLWDSNSPLHF

clone_size: NA
v_call: TRBV4-1
j_call: TRBJ1-5
d_call: TRBD1
cdr3_nt: TGCGCCAGCAGCCACGCTGGCAGGGGGCATCAGCCCCAGCATTTT
cdr3_aa: CASSHAGRGHQPQHF

clone_size: NA
v_call: TRBV7-2
j_call: TRBJ1-2
d_call: NA
cdr3_nt: TGTGCCAGCAGCTTCTCAGGATATGATTACACCTTC
cdr3_aa: CASSFSGYDYTF

clone_size: NA
v_call: TRBV5-1
j_call: TRBJ1-2
d_call: TRBD1
cdr3_nt: TGCGCCAGCAGCTCATCCCGGACAGGAACGACTAACTATGGCTACACCTTC
cdr3_aa: CASSSSRTGTTNYGYTF

clone_size: NA
v_call: TRBV19
j_call: TRBJ1-6
d_call: TRBD1
cdr3_nt: TGTGCCAGTAGTACCGGACAGGGGGTTTTTTCACCCCTCCACTTT
cdr3_aa: CASSTGQGVFSPLHF

clone_size: NA
v_call: TRBV7-6
j_call: TRBJ1-1
d_call: NA
cdr3_nt: TGTGCCAGCAGCTTAGGCGAGGGAGGGAACACTGAAGCTTTCTTT
cdr3_aa: CASSLGEGGNTEAFF

clone_size: NA
v_call: TRBV5-1
j_call: TRBJ2-7
d_call: TRBD2
cdr3_nt: TGCGCCAGCAGCTTCCTAGCGGAGACCTACGAGCAGTACTTC
cdr3_aa: CASSFLAETYEQYF

clone_size: NA
v_call: TRBV5-1
j_call: TRBJ2-7
d_call: NA
cdr3_nt: TGCGCCAGCAGCTTAATCCCACAGGTTCAGGGAACCTACGAGCAGTACTTC
cdr3_aa: CASSLIPQVQGTYEQYF

clone_size: NA
v_call: TRBV19
j_call: TRBJ1-5
d_call: NA
cdr3_nt: TGTGCCAGTAGTATAGGGCAGACAGGCAATCAGCCCCAGCATTTT
cdr3_aa: CASSIGQTGNQPQHF

clone_size: NA
v_call: TRBV2
j_call: TRBJ1-1
d_call: TRBD1
cdr3_nt: TGTGCCAGCACCGGGGACAGGGCACACACTGAAGCTTTCTTT
cdr3_aa: CASTGDRAHTEAFF

clone_size: NA
v_call: TRBV7-2
j_call: TRBJ1-3
d_call: NA
cdr3_nt: TGTGCCAGCAGTTCAGGGGCTTTGGGAGGAAACACCATATATTTT
cdr3_aa: CASSSGALGGNTIYF

clone_size: once
v_call: TRBV4-1
j_call: TRBJ2-2
d_call: TRBD2
cdr3_nt: TGCGCCAGCAGCCAAGGTGCAACTAGCGGGGTCGGGGAGCTGTTTTTT
cdr3_aa: CASSQGATSGVGELFF

clone_size: NA
v_call: TRBV9
j_call: TRBJ2-4
d_call: TRBD2
cdr3_nt: TGTGCCAGCAGCGCTGGACTAGCGGGGGGAAAAAACATTCAGTACTTC
cdr3_aa: CASSAGLAGGKNIQYF

clone_size: NA
v_call: TRBV6-2/TRBV6-3
j_call: TRBJ2-7
d_call: TRBD2
cdr3_nt: TGTGCCAGCAGTTTAAAAGCGGGGGGAGTAGACGAGCAGTACTTC
cdr3_aa: CASSLKAGGVDEQYF

clone_size: NA
v_call: TRBV7-9
j_call: TRBJ1-4
d_call: TRBD1
cdr3_nt: TGTGCCAGCAGCCTCCAACCGGGACAGGGAAATGAAAAACTGTTTTTT
cdr3_aa: CASSLQPGQGNEKLFF

clone_size: NA
v_call: TRBV7-6
j_call: TRBJ1-5
d_call: NA
cdr3_nt: TGTGCCAGCAGCTTAGATCGGGGTCCGAGCAATCAGCCCCAGCATTTT
cdr3_aa: CASSLDRGPSNQPQHF

clone_size: NA
v_call: TRBV7-3
j_call: TRBJ1-1
d_call: NA
cdr3_nt: TGTGCCAGCAGCTTATTTGGGGGCTCGGGGAGCACTGAAGCTTTCTTT
cdr3_aa: CASSLFGGSGSTEAFF

clone_size: NA
v_call: TRBV18
j_call: TRBJ1-2
d_call: NA
cdr3_nt: TGTGCCAGCTCCCCGGGGGGGCTGGACTATGGCTACACCTTC
cdr3_aa: CASSPGGLDYGYTF

clone_size: NA
v_call: TRBV30
j_call: TRBJ1-4
d_call: TRBD1
cdr3_nt: TGTGCCCGGACAGGGCCTAATGAAAAACTGTTTTTT
cdr3_aa: CARTGPNEKLFF

clone_size: NA
v_call: TRBV24-1
j_call: TRBJ2-1
d_call: NA
cdr3_nt: TGTGCCACCAGTGACCTCCCCAGGGCGTCCTACAATGAGCAGTTCTTC
cdr3_aa: CATSDLPRASYNEQFF

clone_size: NA
v_call: TRBV24-1
j_call: TRBJ1-1
d_call: NA
cdr3_nt: TGTGCCACCAGTGACAGGCAGGGCGAAGCTTTCTTT
cdr3_aa: CATSDRQGEAFF

clone_size: NA
v_call: TRBV6-5
j_call: TRBJ2-3
d_call: NA
cdr3_nt: TGTGCCAGCACCCTAGGAGGCCCAGATACGCAGTATTTT
cdr3_aa: CASTLGGPDTQYF

clone_size: once
v_call: TRBV10-3
j_call: TRBJ1-5
d_call: NA
cdr3_nt: TGTGCCATCAGTGAGTATGCGTCTAGCAATCAGCCCCAGCATTTT
cdr3_aa: CAISEYASSNQPQHF

clone_size: few
v_call: TRBV5-5
j_call: TRBJ1-1
d_call: NA
cdr3_nt: TGTGCCAGCAGCACGTTGACAGAAATGAACACTGAAGCTTTCTTT
cdr3_aa: CASSTLTEMNTEAFF

clone_size: once
v_call: TRBV14
j_call: TRBJ2-2
d_call: NA
cdr3_nt: TGTGCCAGCAGCCAAGTCCCTCGGAGGGGTCCTTACACCGGGGAGCTGTTTTTT
cdr3_aa: CASSQVPRRGPYTGELFF

clone_size: NA
v_call: TRBV2
j_call: TRBJ2-1
d_call: NA
cdr3_nt: TGTGCCAGCAGTGCGGGAGTACCCTACAATGAGCAGTTCTTC
cdr3_aa: CASSAGVPYNEQFF

clone_size: NA
v_call: TRBV7-2
j_call: TRBJ1-2
d_call: NA
cdr3_nt: TGTGCCAGCAGCTCTCAATGGGACACTGGCTACACCTTC
cdr3_aa: CASSSQWDTGYTF

clone_size: NA
v_call: TRBV29-1
j_call: TRBJ1-5
d_call: TRBD1
cdr3_nt: TGCAGCGTTTGTACTAGGTTTAAGGGGACAGGGGTAAGCAATCAGCCCCAGCATTTT
cdr3_aa: CSVCTRFKGTGVSNQPQHF

clone_size: few
v_call: TRBV29-1
j_call: TRBJ1-2
d_call: NA
cdr3_nt: TGCAGCGTTGTAGCGGGGGCGAACTATGGCTACACCTTC
cdr3_aa: CSVVAGANYGYTF

clone_size: NA
v_call: TRBV4-3
j_call: TRBJ1-2
d_call: NA
cdr3_nt: TGCGCCAGCAGCCAAGATGCAGGGAACTATGGCTACACCTTC
cdr3_aa: CASSQDAGNYGYTF

clone_size: NA
v_call: TRBV30
j_call: TRBJ1-5
d_call: TRBD1
cdr3_nt: TGTGCCTGGAGTACTACAGGGGGCAATCAGCCCCAGCATTTT
cdr3_aa: CAWSTTGGNQPQHF

clone_size: NA
v_call: TRBV12-3/TRBV12-4
j_call: TRBJ1-1
d_call: NA
cdr3_nt: TGTGCCAGCAGAGAGATCGGGACACTCGAAGCTTTCTTT
cdr3_aa: CASREIGTLEAFF

clone_size: NA
v_call: TRBV9
j_call: TRBJ1-4
d_call: TRBD1
cdr3_nt: TGTGCCAGCAGCGCAGGGACAGGGGAGGAAAAACTGTTTTTT
cdr3_aa: CASSAGTGEEKLFF

clone_size: NA
v_call: TRBV7-9
j_call: TRBJ1-3
d_call: TRBD1
cdr3_nt: TGTGCCAGCAGCTCCGACAGGGGAGTAGTTGGAAACACCATATATTTT
cdr3_aa: CASSSDRGVVGNTIYF

clone_size: NA
v_call: TRBV12-2
j_call: TRBJ1-4
d_call: NA
cdr3_nt: TGTGCAAGTCGCTTAGGGGCCCAGGGACATCAAAAAAAACTGTTTTTT
cdr3_aa: CASRLGAQGHQKKLFF

clone_size: NA
v_call: TRBV18
j_call: TRBJ1-2
d_call: TRBD1
cdr3_nt: TGTGCCAGCTCACCGGGACAGGGGCGAAGTAATGGCTACACCTTC
cdr3_aa: CASSPGQGRSNGYTF

clone_size: NA
v_call: TRBV2
j_call: TRBJ2-6
d_call: NA
cdr3_nt: TGTGCCAGCAGTGAATCGGTTCTTAGCTCTGGGGCCAACGTCCTGACTTTC
cdr3_aa: CASSESVLSSGANVLTF

clone_size: NA
v_call: TRBV4-3
j_call: TRBJ2-1
d_call: TRBD2
cdr3_nt: TGCGCCAGCAGCCAAGAGGGGACTAGCGGCTACAATGAGCAGTTCTTC
cdr3_aa: CASSQEGTSGYNEQFF

clone_size: NA
v_call: TRBV30
j_call: TRBJ2-1
d_call: TRBD1
cdr3_nt: TGTGCCTGGAGTTCCGGGACAGGGTATAATGAGCAGTTCTTC
cdr3_aa: CAWSSGTGYNEQFF

clone_size: NA
v_call: TRBV29-1
j_call: TRBJ1-2
d_call: NA
cdr3_nt: TGCAGCGTCGACAGCCTCTTCTATGGCTACACCTTC
cdr3_aa: CSVDSLFYGYTF

clone_size: NA
v_call: TRBV6-5
j_call: TRBJ1-1
d_call: TRBD1
cdr3_nt: TGTGCCAGCAGTTCGGGACAGGGGGGAACTGAAGCTTTCTTT
cdr3_aa: CASSSGQGGTEAFF

clone_size: NA
v_call: TRBV10-3
j_call: TRBJ2-7
d_call: TRBD1
cdr3_nt: TGTGCCATCAGTGTGGACAGGGGACTCTACGAGCAGTACTTC
cdr3_aa: CAISVDRGLYEQYF

clone_size: NA
v_call: TRBV4-2
j_call: TRBJ1-1
d_call: NA
cdr3_nt: TGTGCCAGCAGCTATGGACAGCGGGGGTTTGCTTTCTTT
cdr3_aa: CASSYGQRGFAFF

clone_size: NA
v_call: TRBV11-2
j_call: TRBJ2-1
d_call: TRBD2
cdr3_nt: TGTGCCAGCAGCTTCCCCCCCGGACTAGCGGAGGACTACAATGAGCAGTTCTTC
cdr3_aa: CASSFPPGLAEDYNEQFF

clone_size: NA
v_call: TRBV5-4
j_call: TRBJ1-2
d_call: NA
cdr3_nt: TGTGCCAGCAGCCCCCGAATCGAGGGCTATGGCTACACCTTC
cdr3_aa: CASSPRIEGYGYTF

clone_size: once
v_call: TRBV12-3/TRBV12-4
j_call: TRBJ1-5
d_call: NA
cdr3_nt: TGTGCCAGCAGTGAGGGAGGTCAGCCCCAGCATTTT
cdr3_aa: CASSEGGQPQHF

clone_size: NA
v_call: TRBV3-1/TRBV3-2
j_call: TRBJ1-3
d_call: TRBD1
cdr3_nt: TGTGCCAGCAGCCAAGATGGGGGACAGGGGTGGAACACCATATATTTT
cdr3_aa: CASSQDGGQGWNTIYF

clone_size: once
v_call: TRBV6-2/TRBV6-3
j_call: TRBJ1-2
d_call: NA
cdr3_nt: TGTGCCAGCAGTTACTCGGGCGGGGGCGAACTCTATGGCTACACCTTC
cdr3_aa: CASSYSGGGELYGYTF

clone_size: NA
v_call: TRBV7-3
j_call: TRBJ1-1
d_call: NA
cdr3_nt: TGTGCCAGCAGCAACGGCCAATCGGGCACTGAAGCTTTCTTT
cdr3_aa: CASSNGQSGTEAFF

clone_size: few
v_call: TRBV4-2
j_call: TRBJ2-7
d_call: NA
cdr3_nt: TGTGCCAGCAGCCAAGAAAGTACACGAGGGGGTCCCGGTTTGCAGTACTTC
cdr3_aa: CASSQESTRGGPGLQYF

clone_size: NA
v_call: TRBV5-6
j_call: TRBJ1-2
d_call: TRBD1
cdr3_nt: TGTGCCAGCAGTCGGGACAGAAGTAACTATGGCTACACCTTC
cdr3_aa: CASSRDRSNYGYTF

clone_size: NA
v_call: TRBV29-1
j_call: TRBJ1-2
d_call: NA
cdr3_nt: TGCAGCGCTGCAGGGCACCCAAACTATGGCTACACCTTC
cdr3_aa: CSAAGHPNYGYTF

clone_size: NA
v_call: TRBV24-1
j_call: TRBJ2-1
d_call: NA
cdr3_nt: TGTGCCACCAGTGGGAACAGGGCGGCCTACAATGAGCAGTTCTTC
cdr3_aa: CATSGNRAAYNEQFF

clone_size: NA
v_call: TRBV7-8
j_call: TRBJ1-4
d_call: NA
cdr3_nt: TGTGCCAGCAGCTTAGCCCGGGTGAGAATGACAACTAATGAAAAACTGTTTTTT
cdr3_aa: CASSLARVRMTTNEKLFF

clone_size: NA
v_call: TRBV29-1
j_call: TRBJ2-1
d_call: TRBD1
cdr3_nt: TGCAGCGTCTCCGGGACAGGGAGGGACAATGAGCAGTTCTTC
cdr3_aa: CSVSGTGRDNEQFF

clone_size: NA
v_call: TRBV6-1
j_call: TRBJ1-2
d_call: NA
cdr3_nt: TGTGCCAGCAGTGACGCGCGGTATGGCTACACCTTC
cdr3_aa: CASSDARYGYTF

clone_size: NA
v_call: TRBV3-1/TRBV3-2
j_call: TRBJ1-2
d_call: NA
cdr3_nt: TGTGCCAGCAGCCAACGGGTTGGTGGCTACACCTTC
cdr3_aa: CASSQRVGGYTF